The 9 T cell receptor beta chains given below trace back to one sample, sequenced in a study of blood T cells in healthy people across ages. The second PCR ran roughly 7 to 12 cycles with a sample-barcoded 5' primer and J-beta primers. TCRdb reprocessed the 5' RACE reads with MiXCR, giving one entry per CDR3 protein. The sample contains hundreds of thousands of distinct CDR3 sequences, 29% of which appear only once. Sequencing was done on a sample of blood. The receptor set was obtained from an elderly woman in good health.

Comments on this clonotype: Since a much larger clone is just one base distant, this may be a read error. This chain connects TRBV5-4 to TRBJ2-3; 7 nucleotides line up with TRBD1. This CDR3 comprises 16 residues. Germline V CDR1 and CDR2: SGHNT, YYREEE (reference sequence). CDR3 nucleotide sequence: TGTGCCAACAGCTTGTACAGGGGCGGGTCCACAGATACGCAGTATTTT. Its translation: CANSLYRGGSTDTQYF.

This clonotype was counted many times. V and J are TRBV3-1 and TRBJ1-2; weak D call: TRBD1 (6 bases). CDR1 and CDR2 (germline): LGHDT, YNNKEL (reference sequence). CDR3 length: 14 amino acids. V gave up 4 bases and J gave up 4 bases, with 13 bases separating them. CDR3 sequence (DNA): TGTGCCAGCAGCCTGCGACAGGACGGCTATGGCTACACCTTC. It codes for CASSLRQDGYGYTF.

The chain is built from TRBV5-1 and TRBJ1-6; possible D gene TRBD1, 6 bases. Trimming removed 8 bases at V and 9 bases at J, with 27 bases between. CDR3 size: 17 residues. The germline gives CDR1 SGHRS, CDR2 YFSETQ. CDR3 sequence (DNA): TGCGCCAGAGGATCATTCGGACAGACAATAAGCCCTTCACCCCTCCACTTT. It specifies CARGSFGQTISPSPLHF.

For this clonotype: A read error may explain this, as a much larger clone is one base away. The chain joins TRBV11-3 to TRBJ2-3; D ambiguous. The CDR3 has 15 amino acids. CDR1 is SGHNT and CDR2 is YENEEA in the germline V gene. The CDR3 sequence is CTSSLVGGFTDTQYF. The CDR3 coding sequence is TGTACCAGCAGCTTAGTCGGCGGATTCACAGATACGCAGTATTTT.

To note about this clonotype: A much larger clonotype is one base distant, so this may be a read error. This chain joins TRBV7-2 and TRBJ2-4; the match to TRBD1 covers 8 bases. Germline V gene sequence: CDR1 SGHTA, CDR2 FQGNSA. Losses at the gene ends were 5 bases for V and 15 bases for J; bases not matched to a gene: 18. CDR3 size: 15 residues. In DNA form, the CDR3 reads TGTGCCAGCAGCCCCTGGGCGGACAGGGCCTACGAGCGGTACTTC. Protein: CASSPWADRAYERYF.

This clonotype was seen many times. This CDR3 is CASTGFDSYNEQFF. CDR3 bases: TGTGCCAGCACCGGATTTGACAGTTACAATGAGCAGTTCTTC. The rearrangement links TRBV7-9 to TRBJ2-1; D may be TRBD1 (5 bases). CDR3 length equals 14 residues. The germline CDR1 and CDR2 sequences are SEHNR and FQNEAQ (reference sequence). Trimming took off 7 bases at V and 4 bases at J, with 14 bases between the two ends. The full variable domain, with the rest looked up from reference TRBV7-9 and TRBJ2-1, is DTGVSQNPRHKITKRGQNVTFRCDPISEHNRLYWYRQTLGQGPEFLTYFQNEAQLEKSRLLSDRFSAERPKGSFSTLEIQRTEQGDSAMYLCASTGFDSYNEQFFGPGTRLTVL.

A word on this clonotype: A read error may be the cause here, since a much bigger clone is one base away. The gene calls are TRBV6-2 or TRBV6-3 and TRBJ1-2; D call uncertain. This CDR3 region has 13 residues. V lost 10 bases to trimming and J lost 8 bases, with 20 bases between them. Germline CDR1 is MNHEY and CDR2 is SVGEGT. The CDR3 sequence: CANSQDRYRGYTF. Written as DNA, the CDR3 is TGTGCCAACAGCCAAGACCGTTACCGCGGCTACACCTTC.

In this sample, this clonotype turned up many times. The V call is TRBV6-5, the J call TRBJ1-2; D remains ambiguous. Germline assignment: CDR1 MNHEY and CDR2 SVGAGI. This CDR3 spans 12 amino acids. This CDR3 reads CSSGGPNYGYTF. The CDR3 DNA sequence: TGTTCCTCAGGAGGGCCCAACTATGGCTACACCTTC.

The table lists this clonotype with a few counts. This chain joins TRBV6-6 and TRBJ1-5; 12 bases fit TRBD1. With V trimmed by 0 bases and J by 1 base, 1 base remained unmatched. Germline V gene sequence: CDR1 MNHNY, CDR2 SVGAGI (reference sequence). This CDR3 has 17 amino acids. DNA of the CDR3: TGTGCCAGCAGTTACTCGGGACAGGGGGCCAGCAATCAGCCCCAGCATTTT. It translates to CASSYSGQGASNQPQHF.